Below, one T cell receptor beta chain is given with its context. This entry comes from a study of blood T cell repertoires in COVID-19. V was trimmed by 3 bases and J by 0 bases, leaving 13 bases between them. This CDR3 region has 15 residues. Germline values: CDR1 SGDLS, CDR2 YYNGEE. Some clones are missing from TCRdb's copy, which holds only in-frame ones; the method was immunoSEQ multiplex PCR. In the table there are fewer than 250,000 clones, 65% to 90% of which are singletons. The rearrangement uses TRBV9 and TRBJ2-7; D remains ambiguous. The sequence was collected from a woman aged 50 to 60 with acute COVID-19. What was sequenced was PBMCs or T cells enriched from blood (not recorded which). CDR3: CASSAGWLSSYEQYF. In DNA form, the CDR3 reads TGTGCCAGCAGCGCGGGTTGGCTGAGCTCCTACGAGCAGTACTTC.